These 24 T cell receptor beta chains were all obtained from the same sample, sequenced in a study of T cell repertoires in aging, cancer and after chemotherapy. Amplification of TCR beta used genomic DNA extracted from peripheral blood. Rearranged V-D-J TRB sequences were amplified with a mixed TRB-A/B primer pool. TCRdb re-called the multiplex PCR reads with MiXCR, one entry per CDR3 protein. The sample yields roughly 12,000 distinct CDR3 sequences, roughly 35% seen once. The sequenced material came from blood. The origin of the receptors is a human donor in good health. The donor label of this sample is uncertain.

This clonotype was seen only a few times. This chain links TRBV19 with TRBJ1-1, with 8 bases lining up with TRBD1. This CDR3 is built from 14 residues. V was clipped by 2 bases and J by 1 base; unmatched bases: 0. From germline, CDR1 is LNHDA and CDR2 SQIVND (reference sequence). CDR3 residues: CASSITGGNTEAFF. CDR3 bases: TGTGCCAGTAGTATAACAGGGGGGAACACTGAAGCTTTCTTT.

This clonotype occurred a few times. CDR3 protein: CASSSSRYEQYF. CDR3 DNA sequence: TGTGCCAGCAGCTCCTCCCGATACGAGCAGTACTTC. This chain links TRBV5-6 with TRBJ2-7; D gene unclear. The V and J ends lost 3 bases and 4 bases respectively, with 8 bases between them. Per the germline V gene, CDR1 is SGHDT and CDR2 is YYEEEE. The CDR3 is 12 amino acids.

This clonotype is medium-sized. The CDR3 region has the DNA TGTGCCTGGAGTGGAGGGTCCAACACTGAGCAGTTCTTC. Translated, it gives CAWSGGSNTEQFF. The V call is TRBV30, the J call TRBJ2-1; tentatively, D is TRBD2 (5 bases). The CDR3 loop spans 13 amino acids. The germline V gene has CDR1 GTSNPN and CDR2 SVGIG (reference sequence). V lost 1 base, J lost 9 bases, and 13 bases lay in between.

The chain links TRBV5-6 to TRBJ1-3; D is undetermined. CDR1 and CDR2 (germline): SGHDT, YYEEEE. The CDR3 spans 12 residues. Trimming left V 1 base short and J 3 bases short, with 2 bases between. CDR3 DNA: TGTGCCAGCAGCTTGAATGGAAACACCATATATTTT. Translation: CASSLNGNTIYF.

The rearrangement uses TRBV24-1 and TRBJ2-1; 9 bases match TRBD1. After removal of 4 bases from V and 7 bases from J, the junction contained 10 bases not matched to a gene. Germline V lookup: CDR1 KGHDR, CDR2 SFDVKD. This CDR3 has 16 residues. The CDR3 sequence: CATSERGTGKENEQFF. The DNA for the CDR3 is TGTGCCACCAGTGAACGAGGGACAGGGAAGGAAAATGAGCAGTTCTTC.

The CDR3 loop is CASSLDSGNTIYF. DNA for the CDR3: TGTGCCAGCAGTCTCGACTCTGGAAACACCATATATTTT. V is TRBV11-3 and J is TRBJ1-3; D is ambiguous. Germline assignment: CDR1 SGHNT and CDR2 YENEEA. Trimming took 6 bases from V and 0 from J, leaving 6 bases between them. The CDR3 has 13 residues.

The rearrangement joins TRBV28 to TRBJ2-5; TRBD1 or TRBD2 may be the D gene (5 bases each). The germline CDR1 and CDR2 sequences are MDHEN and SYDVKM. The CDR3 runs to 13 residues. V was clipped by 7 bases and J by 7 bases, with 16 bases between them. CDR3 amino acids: CASIPGTVGTQYF. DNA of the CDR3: TGTGCCAGCATCCCCGGGACGGTTGGGACCCAGTACTTC.

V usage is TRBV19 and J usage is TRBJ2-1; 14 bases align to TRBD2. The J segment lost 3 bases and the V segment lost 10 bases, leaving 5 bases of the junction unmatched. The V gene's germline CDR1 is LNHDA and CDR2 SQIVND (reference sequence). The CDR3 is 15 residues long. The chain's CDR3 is CATPGTSGGYNEQFF. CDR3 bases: TGTGCCACCCCGGGGACTAGCGGGGGCTACAATGAGCAGTTCTTC.

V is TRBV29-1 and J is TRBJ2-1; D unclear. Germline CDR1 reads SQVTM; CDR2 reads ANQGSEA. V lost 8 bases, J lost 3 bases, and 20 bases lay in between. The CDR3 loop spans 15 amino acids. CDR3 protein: CSPWRKKGRYNEQFF. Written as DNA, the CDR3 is TGCAGCCCATGGCGGAAAAAGGGCCGCTACAATGAGCAGTTCTTC.

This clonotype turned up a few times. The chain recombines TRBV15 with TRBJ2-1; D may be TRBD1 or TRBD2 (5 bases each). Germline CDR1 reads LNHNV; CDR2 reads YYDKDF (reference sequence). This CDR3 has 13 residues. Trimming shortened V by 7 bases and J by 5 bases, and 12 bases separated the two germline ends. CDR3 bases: TGTGCCACCATCGGGGCCGGTAACAATGAGCAGTTCTTC. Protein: CATIGAGNNEQFF.

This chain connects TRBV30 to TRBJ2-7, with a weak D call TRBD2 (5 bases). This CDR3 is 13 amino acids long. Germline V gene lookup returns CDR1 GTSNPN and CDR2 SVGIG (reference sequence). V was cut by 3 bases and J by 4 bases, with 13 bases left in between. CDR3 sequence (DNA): TGTGCCTGGAGCTCAAGCGGATGGTACGAGCAGTACTTC. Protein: CAWSSSGWYEQYF.

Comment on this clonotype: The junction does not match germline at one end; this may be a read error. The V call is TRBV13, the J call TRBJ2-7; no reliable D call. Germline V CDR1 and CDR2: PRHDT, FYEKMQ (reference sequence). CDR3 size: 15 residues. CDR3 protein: CANSLVTDPPYEQYF. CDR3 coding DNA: TGTGCCAACAGCTTAGTCACAGACCCTCCCTACGAGCAGTACTTC.

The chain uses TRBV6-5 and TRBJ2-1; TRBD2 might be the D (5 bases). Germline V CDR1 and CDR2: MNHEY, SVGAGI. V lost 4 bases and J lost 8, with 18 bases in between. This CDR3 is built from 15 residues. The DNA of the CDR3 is TGTGCCAGCAGTTCCACCTGGGAGAGGGTCTATGAGCAGTTCTTC. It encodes CASSSTWERVYEQFF.

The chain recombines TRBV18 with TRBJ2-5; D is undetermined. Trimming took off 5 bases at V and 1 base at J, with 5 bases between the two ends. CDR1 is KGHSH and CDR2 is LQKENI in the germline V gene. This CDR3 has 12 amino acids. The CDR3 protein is CASSAAQETQYF. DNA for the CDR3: TGTGCCAGCTCAGCCGCCCAAGAGACCCAGTACTTC.

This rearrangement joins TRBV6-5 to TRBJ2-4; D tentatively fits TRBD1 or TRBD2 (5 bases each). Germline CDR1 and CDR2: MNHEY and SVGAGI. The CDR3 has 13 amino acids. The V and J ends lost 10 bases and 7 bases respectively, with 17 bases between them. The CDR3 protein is CATKGTELNIQYF. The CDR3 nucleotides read TGTGCCACGAAGGGGACGGAGCTCAACATTCAGTACTTC.

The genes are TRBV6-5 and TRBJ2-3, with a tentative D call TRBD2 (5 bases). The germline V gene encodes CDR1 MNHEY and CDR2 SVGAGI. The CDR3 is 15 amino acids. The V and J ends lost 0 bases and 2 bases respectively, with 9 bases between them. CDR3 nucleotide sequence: TGTGCCAGCAGTTACTCTGGAGGCGACACAGATACGCAGTATTTT. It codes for CASSYSGGDTDTQYF.

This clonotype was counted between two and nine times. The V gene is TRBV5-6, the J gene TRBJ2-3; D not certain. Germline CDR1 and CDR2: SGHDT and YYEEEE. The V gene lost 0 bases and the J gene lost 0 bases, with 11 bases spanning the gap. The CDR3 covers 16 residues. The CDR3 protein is CASSLGTSTSTDTQYF. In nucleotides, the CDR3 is TGTGCCAGCAGCTTGGGAACTTCAACTAGCACAGATACGCAGTATTTT.

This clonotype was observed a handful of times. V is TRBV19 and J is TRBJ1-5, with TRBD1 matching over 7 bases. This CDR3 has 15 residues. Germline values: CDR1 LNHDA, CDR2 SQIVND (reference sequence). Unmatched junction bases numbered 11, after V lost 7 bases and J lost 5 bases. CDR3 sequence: CASKGEGAGYQPQHF. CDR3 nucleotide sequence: TGTGCCAGTAAGGGGGAGGGGGCGGGGTATCAGCCCCAGCATTTT.

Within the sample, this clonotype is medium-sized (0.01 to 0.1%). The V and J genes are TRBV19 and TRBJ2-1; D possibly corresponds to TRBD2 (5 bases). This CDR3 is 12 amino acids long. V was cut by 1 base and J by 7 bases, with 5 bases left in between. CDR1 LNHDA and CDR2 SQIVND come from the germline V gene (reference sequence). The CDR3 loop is CASSIGGNEQFF. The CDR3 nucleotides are TGTGCCAGTAGTATAGGAGGGAATGAGCAGTTCTTC.

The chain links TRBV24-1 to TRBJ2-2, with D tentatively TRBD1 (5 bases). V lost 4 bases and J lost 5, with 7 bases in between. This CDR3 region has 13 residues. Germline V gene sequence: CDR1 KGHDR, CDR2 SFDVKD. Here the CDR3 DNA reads TGTGCCACCAGTGAGTACAGGACCGGGGAGCTGTTTTTT. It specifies CATSEYRTGELFF.

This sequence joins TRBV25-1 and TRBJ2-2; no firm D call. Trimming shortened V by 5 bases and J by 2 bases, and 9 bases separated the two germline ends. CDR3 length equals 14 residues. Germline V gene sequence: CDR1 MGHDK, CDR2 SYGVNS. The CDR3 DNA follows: TGTGCCAGCAGTCCCCAGGCTAACACCGGGGAGCTGTTTTTT. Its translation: CASSPQANTGELFF.

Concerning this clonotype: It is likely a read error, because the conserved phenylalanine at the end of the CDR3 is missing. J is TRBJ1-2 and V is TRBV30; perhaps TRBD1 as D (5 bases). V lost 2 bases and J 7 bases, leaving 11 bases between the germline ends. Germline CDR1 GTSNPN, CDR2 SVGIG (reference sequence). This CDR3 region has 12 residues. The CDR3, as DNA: TGTGCCTGGAGTCCCGGGACGTTTGGCTACACCTTA. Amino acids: CAWSPGTFGYTL.

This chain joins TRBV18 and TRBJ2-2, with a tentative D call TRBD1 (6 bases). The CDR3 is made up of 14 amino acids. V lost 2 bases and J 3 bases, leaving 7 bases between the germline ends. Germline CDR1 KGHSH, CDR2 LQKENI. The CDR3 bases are TGTGCCAGCTCACCAAACAGGGACACCGGGGAGCTGTTTTTT. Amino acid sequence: CASSPNRDTGELFF. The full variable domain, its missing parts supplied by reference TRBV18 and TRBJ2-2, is NAGVMQNPRHLVRRRGQEARLRCSPMKGHSHVYWYRQLPEEGLKFMVYLQKENIIDESGMPKERFSAEFPKEGPSILRIQQVVRGDSAAYFCASSPNRDTGELFFGEGSRLTVL.

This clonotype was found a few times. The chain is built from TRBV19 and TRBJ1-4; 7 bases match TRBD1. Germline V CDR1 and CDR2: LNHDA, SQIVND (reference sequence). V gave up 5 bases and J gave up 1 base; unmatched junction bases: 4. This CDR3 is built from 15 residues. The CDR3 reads CASSRTGRTNEKLFF. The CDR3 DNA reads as TGTGCCAGTAGTCGGACAGGACGAACTAATGAAAAACTGTTTTTT.